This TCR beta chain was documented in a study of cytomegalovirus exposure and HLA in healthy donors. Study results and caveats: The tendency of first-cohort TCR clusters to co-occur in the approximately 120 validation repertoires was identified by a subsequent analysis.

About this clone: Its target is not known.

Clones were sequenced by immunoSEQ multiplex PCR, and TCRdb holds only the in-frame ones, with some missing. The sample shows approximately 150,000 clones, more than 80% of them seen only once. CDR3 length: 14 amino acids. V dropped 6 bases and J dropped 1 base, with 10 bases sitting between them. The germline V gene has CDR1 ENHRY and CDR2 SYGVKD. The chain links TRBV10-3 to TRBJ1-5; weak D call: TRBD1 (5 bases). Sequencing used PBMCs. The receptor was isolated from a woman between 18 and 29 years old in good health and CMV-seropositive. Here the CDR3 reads CAIRNPGSNQPQHF. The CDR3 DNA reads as TGTGCCATCAGGAACCCAGGGAGCAATCAGCCCCAGCATTTT.